This T cell receptor beta chain is drawn from a study of blood T cell repertoires in COVID-19. Background on the study: Specimens from acute and convalescent COVID-19 originated in the United States, Italy and Spain. T cells, B-cell-depleted T cells, or PBMCs supplied cDNA or gDNA.

This CDR3 contains 15 residues. The trim removed 6 bases at V and 2 bases at J, leaving 6 bases unmatched. Germline V gene lookup returns CDR1 KGHSY and CDR2 FQNENV. This clone is a singleton in its sample. Authors' methods: Quantification of nucleated cells was approximated via reference gene primer amplification. Repertoires were generated with immunoSEQ multiplex PCR, while TCRdb's copy carries only in-frame clones and drops some. V, J and clone size were drawn from that table, and D and trimming were deduced from the DNA. The sample lists roughly 75,000 clones; about 80% were seen once. The receptor was isolated from a woman in her 70s with acute or convalescent COVID-19. The sequenced material came from peripheral blood. The chain joins TRBV16 to TRBJ1-5, with 8 bases lining up with TRBD1. The CDR3: CASSPGQGGNQPQHF. CDR3 in DNA: TGTGCCAGCAGTCCCGGACAGGGAGGCAATCAGCCCCAGCATTTT.